This is a list of T cell receptor beta chains from one sample in a study of blood T cell repertoires in COVID-19. Some clones are missing from TCRdb's copy, which holds only in-frame ones; the method was immunoSEQ multiplex PCR. The sample holds 310,000 or so clones, approximately 89% seen once. Sequencing was done on a sample of peripheral blood. The receptors originated from a woman under 40 with COVID-19, enrolled during active disease. CDR3s include the opening cysteine and the closing phenylalanine or tryptophan.

V gene	CDR3 protein
TRBV11-2	CASSLRLQQETQYF
TRBV10-1	CASSDQGIGVNYNEQFF
TRBV19	CASSDPLAGGFGNTQYF
TRBV11-2	CASSSDRGGGVFF
TRBV11-3	CASSLGAGGPVEGEQFF
TRBV5-1	CASSLGEAGGRTDTQYF
TRBV11-2	CASRDLRGFGNIQYF
TRBV7-9	CASSFPGTSEAFF
TRBV11-2	CASSQSSSGKIYEQYF
TRBV7-9	CASSLNSLNEKLFF
TRBV28	CATSLPGTAFSSPLHF
TRBV28	CASSLSGRYTDTQYF
TRBV7-3	CASSPSRYNEQFF
TRBV18	CASSEIRDSKETQYF
TRBV11-2	CASSPTLGQDSNTEAFF
TRBV7-9	CASSAGTGGYNSPLHF
TRBV5-6	CASSPGQGRNTIYF
TRBV7-2	CASSAPGSGASYEQYF
TRBV9	CASSAGSPDEQYF
TRBV11-2	CASSFWGGSNYGYTF
TRBV28	CASSFGGSYEQYF
TRBV11-2	CASSPRQVFNYGYTF
TRBV6-5	CASYGTGRAYEQYF
TRBV18	CASSPQGQGITGELFF
TRBV6-4	CASSGEWGELFF
TRBV4-1	CASSQEGPASYEQYF
TRBV29-1	CSVDTSGTTDTQYF
TRBV27	CASSLKGLADSYEQYF
TRBV3-1/TRBV3-2	CASRQGLDTEAFF
TRBV19	CASSLQVANYGYTF
TRBV3-1/TRBV3-2	CASSQDWARNGYTF
TRBV3-1/TRBV3-2	CASSQEAGRENAYEQYF
TRBV29-1	CSVELGTDFSGNTIYF
TRBV10-3	CAISEPLRLAGADEQFF
TRBV5-5	CASSLKRDMNTGELFF
TRBV7-8	CASSLATGNGLGTGTEAFF
TRBV14	CASSQAQGHFNSPLHF
TRBV9	CASSGGTTKNIQYF
TRBV28	CASIHRDSYSYEQYF
TRBV11-2	CASSLPSTGIEKLFF